Listed below are T cell receptor beta chains from one sample, sequenced in a study of CD8+ T cells in alopecia areata. Clones were sequenced by immunoSEQ multiplex PCR, and TCRdb holds only the in-frame ones, with some missing. The data contain about 270,000 clones, about three fifths of them singletons. The sequencing used CD4+ T cells sorted from blood, collected at week 52, from a patient treated with tofacitinib. These receptors were obtained from a human donor with alopecia areata. Both conserved end residues are part of each CDR3.

V | CDR3
TRBV4-2 | CASSQDGGVGGELFF
TRBV30 | CAWSVSAEQYF
TRBV19 | CASSRGSNSPLHF
TRBV6-5 | CASSYGAGKVDEQYF
TRBV30 | CAWTASHLSTTQYF
TRBV2 | CAATYLGPWGQETQYF
TRBV14 | CASSQEIHWTDTQYF
TRBV2 | CASIPGITDTQYF
TRBV30 | CAWGGGSYTF
TRBV2 | CATARQLYEQYF
TRBV2 | CATEDGGTEAFF
TRBV29-1 | CSVVRQSNTEAFF
TRBV4-1 | CASSQQGYGYTF
TRBV5-1 | CASSLYTDTQYF
TRBV28 | CASSLLGGELFF
TRBV10-3 | CAISEPGDTEAFF
TRBV15 | CATSARGGGTEAFF
TRBV23-1 | CASSQGGGNSPLHF
TRBV6-6 | CASSYGRYQETQYF
TRBV29-1 | CSVSPGVGQPQHF
TRBV29-1 | CSVRGQTDTEAFF
TRBV2 | CASFDRDRAGANVLTF
TRBV30 | CAWSPVDTQYF
TRBV30 | CAWSEVGGEGDTQYF
TRBV29-1 | CSVEDYRVRYF
TRBV6-6 | CASSLRTGWNEQFF
TRBV29-1 | CSVVGPSSAYEQYF
TRBV6-5 | CASSYSGAGSGELFF
TRBV4-3 | CASSQGGGLAYEQYF
TRBV25-1 | CASSRGTDTQYF
TRBV10-3 | CAISESGVETQYF
TRBV20-1 | CSATPGYEQYF
TRBV29-1 | CSVEGIQETQYF
TRBV13 | CASKLIGSYEQYF
TRBV6-5 | CASSLQGYEQYF
TRBV7-9 | CASSLGLAGELAKNIQYF
TRBV29-1 | CSVEDNKSDKSYGYTF
TRBV19 | CASSTHSRLGNEQFF
TRBV30 | CAWGGLPETQYF
TRBV10-3 | CAVLAGGMDEQFF